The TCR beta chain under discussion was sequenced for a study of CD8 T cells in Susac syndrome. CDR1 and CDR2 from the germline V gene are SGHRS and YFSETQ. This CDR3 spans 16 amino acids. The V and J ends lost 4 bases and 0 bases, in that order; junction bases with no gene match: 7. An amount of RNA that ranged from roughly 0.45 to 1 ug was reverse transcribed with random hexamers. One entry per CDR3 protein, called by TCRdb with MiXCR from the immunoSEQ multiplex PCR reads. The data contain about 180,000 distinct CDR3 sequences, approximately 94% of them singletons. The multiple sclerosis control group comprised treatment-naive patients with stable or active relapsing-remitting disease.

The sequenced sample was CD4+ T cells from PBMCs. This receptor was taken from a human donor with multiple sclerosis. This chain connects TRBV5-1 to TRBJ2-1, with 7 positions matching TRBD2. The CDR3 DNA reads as TGCGCCAGCAGCCCCTTAGCGGGTAGCTCCTACAATGAGCAGTTCTTC. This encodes CASSPLAGSSYNEQFF.